This T cell receptor (beta chain) was identified in a study of T cell repertoires in cytomegalovirus infection. The study, taken as a whole, reports: HLA-C-restricted CMV-specific TCR beta clonotypes prevailed in the ex vivo response.

TCRdb reanalysed the reads using MiXCR and keeps one entry per CDR3 protein. The data show 290,000 or so distinct CDR3 sequences, about a tenth seen once. This clonotype was picked up many times. Its cognate antigen is unknown. This CDR3 has 13 amino acids. From germline, CDR1 is SQVTM and CDR2 ANQGSEA. V shed 4 bases and J shed 5 bases, with 12 bases lying between them. Source material: PBMCs. The origin of this receptor is a human donor in good health (CMV status not recorded). Some clones in this sample may be carry-over from other donors' samples. This chain links TRBV29-1 with TRBJ1-5, with D possibly TRBD1 on 5 matching bases. The CDR3 is CSVVGLPHQPQHF. The CDR3 nucleotides are TGCAGCGTTGTGGGGCTCCCCCATCAGCCCCAGCATTTT.